This entry lists 20 T cell receptor beta chains sequenced from one sample in a study of T cell clusters in autoimmune cytopenias. Each sample's input was 250 ng genomic DNA, 38,000 or so genome equivalents. One tube held mixed TRB-A and TRB-B primer pools for touch-down PCR. With the multiplex PCR reads reprocessed, TCRdb shows one record per CDR3 protein and no DNA. This table lists 8,300 or so distinct CDR3 sequences. Sequencing was performed on peripheral blood. The receptors were sampled from a human donor with an autoimmune cytopenia or autoimmune hepatitis (not recorded which).

By frequency, this clonotype is medium-sized. CDR3 sequence reads: CASRRGQEARQPQHF. This rearrangement joins TRBV6-5 to TRBJ1-5; TCRdb designates TRBD1, a call that cannot be tested without DNA. The CDR3 consists of 15 residues. Germline CDR1 is MNHEY and CDR2 is SVGAGI.

The chain joins TRBV4-3 to TRBJ2-7; the TRBD1 assignment by TCRdb is unverifiable without DNA. This CDR3 has 14 amino acids. CDR1 and CDR2 from the germline V gene are LGHNA and YSLEER. CDR3: CASSPGTGRYEQYF.

The gene calls are TRBV2 and TRBJ2-7; TCRdb's D gene call, TRBD1, goes unchecked for lack of DNA. Per the germline V gene, CDR1 is SNHLY and CDR2 is FYNNEI. CDR3 length: 12 amino acids. The CDR3: CASSVDRGEQYF.

The chain employs TRBV29-1 and TRBJ2-2; TCRdb indicates TRBD1, and absent DNA this call remains unverified. The CDR3 extends over 13 amino acids. Germline CDR1 is SQVTM and CDR2 is ANQGSEA. The CDR3 reads CSVARGGVGELFF.

This clonotype is medium-sized by frequency. The CDR3 region is CASSLSPTGLSSYEQYF. The chain carries TRBV5-1 and TRBJ2-7; the D call from TCRdb, TRBD1, cannot be confirmed without DNA. The CDR3 has 17 amino acids. Germline V gives CDR1 SGHRS, CDR2 YFSETQ.

Judged by frequency, this clonotype is medium-sized. V is TRBV7-3 and J is TRBJ2-3; TCRdb lists TRBD1, though no DNA is available to test this call. Per germline, CDR1 SGHTA and CDR2 FQGTGA. CDR3 size: 15 residues. The CDR3 region is CASSLTGGWTDTQYF.

According to its frequency, this clonotype is medium-sized. This chain's CDR3 is CSALPSNADTEAFF. The chain carries TRBV20-1 and TRBJ1-1. The V gene's germline CDR1 is DFQATT and CDR2 SNEGSKA (reference sequence). The CDR3 totals 14 residues.

This chain's CDR3 is CASSLAAILNEQFF. This sequence joins TRBV28 and TRBJ2-1; the TRBD2 assignment by TCRdb is unverifiable without DNA. The CDR3 is 14 amino acids. Germline V gene data show CDR1 as MDHEN and CDR2 as SYDVKM.

The chain carries TRBV20-1 and TRBJ2-1. The CDR3 loop spans 12 amino acids. The germline gives CDR1 DFQATT, CDR2 SNEGSKA (reference sequence). The CDR3 sequence is CSASDDLGEQFF.

This clonotype registers medium-sized (0.01 to 0.1%) by frequency. This chain connects TRBV29-1 to TRBJ2-2; TCRdb reports TRBD1, a call that lacks DNA to check it against. This CDR3 is built from 16 residues. Looked up from germline, CDR1 is SQVTM and CDR2 is ANQGSEA. This CDR3 reads CSALTPGQGRTGELFF.

The rearrangement uses TRBV5-1 and TRBJ1-4. In germline, CDR1 is SGHRS, CDR2 YFSETQ. This CDR3 has 17 residues. CDR3: CASSRTGSRGSNEKLFF.

This clonotype is classed as medium-sized by frequency. The J gene is TRBJ2-7, the V gene TRBV7-9; TCRdb proposes TRBD1, but this gene call is untestable without DNA. Germline V lookup: CDR1 SEHNR, CDR2 FQNEAQ (reference sequence). The CDR3 runs 15 residues. CDR3 residues: CASSWLGQGIHEQYF.

The rearrangement links TRBV28 to TRBJ1-1; TCRdb returns TRBD1, unconfirmable since there is no DNA. This CDR3 spans 16 amino acids. Germline-derived CDR1 and CDR2 are MDHEN and SYDVKM. CDR3 protein: CASSLIFRGYDTEAFF.

This clonotype is medium-sized (0.01 to 0.1%) by frequency. The chain has TRBV12-3 or TRBV12-4 and TRBJ2-2; TCRdb names TRBD1, which stays unverified in the absence of DNA. CDR3 length: 14 residues. The CDR3 is CASTPAGRAGELFF.

By frequency, this clonotype is medium-sized. V gene TRBV6-6 combines with J gene TRBJ2-5. Looked up from germline, CDR1 is MNHNY and CDR2 is SVGAGI (reference sequence). CDR3 size: 11 residues. This CDR3 reads CASSYEKTQYF.

This clonotype is classed as medium-sized by frequency. This chain links TRBV6-2 or TRBV6-3 with TRBJ2-2; TCRdb returns TRBD2, unconfirmable since there is no DNA. The CDR3 loop spans 19 amino acids. Germline V gene data show CDR1 as MNHEY and CDR2 as SVGEGT. The CDR3: CASSPNGLAGGPGTGELFF.

The chain recombines TRBV10-1 with TRBJ2-3; TCRdb reports TRBD1, a call that lacks DNA to check it against. The germline V gene encodes CDR1 WNHNN and CDR2 SYGVQD (reference sequence). This CDR3 has 15 residues. Here the CDR3 reads CASSDPRKDTDTQYF.

The chain links TRBV4-3 to TRBJ2-1; TCRdb proposes TRBD1, but this gene call is untestable without DNA. In germline, CDR1 is LGHNA, CDR2 YSLEER. The CDR3 totals 17 residues. CDR3 sequence reads: CASSQGSGLRAGNEQFF.

The chain has TRBV28 and TRBJ2-3. The germline gives CDR1 MDHEN, CDR2 SYDVKM. The CDR3 covers 12 residues. CDR3 amino acids: CASRPVKDTQYF.

The rearrangement links TRBV30 to TRBJ2-1. This CDR3 comprises 11 residues. CDR1 is GTSNPN, CDR2 SVGIG, per germline (reference sequence). This CDR3 reads CAWSLEIEQFF.